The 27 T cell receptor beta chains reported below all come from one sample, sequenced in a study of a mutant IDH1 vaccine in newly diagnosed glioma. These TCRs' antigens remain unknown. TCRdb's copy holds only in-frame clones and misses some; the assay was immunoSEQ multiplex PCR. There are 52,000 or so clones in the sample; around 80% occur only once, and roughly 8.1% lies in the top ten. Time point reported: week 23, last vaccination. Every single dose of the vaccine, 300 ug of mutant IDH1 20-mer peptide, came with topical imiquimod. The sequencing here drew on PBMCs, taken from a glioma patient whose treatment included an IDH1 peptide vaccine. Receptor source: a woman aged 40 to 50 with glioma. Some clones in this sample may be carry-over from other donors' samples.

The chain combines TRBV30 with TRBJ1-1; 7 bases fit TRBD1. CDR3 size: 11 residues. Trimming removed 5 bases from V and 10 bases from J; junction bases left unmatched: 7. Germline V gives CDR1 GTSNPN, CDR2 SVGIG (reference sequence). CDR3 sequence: CAWVRQGGAFF. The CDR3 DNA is TGTGCCTGGGTGAGACAGGGAGGAGCTTTCTTT.

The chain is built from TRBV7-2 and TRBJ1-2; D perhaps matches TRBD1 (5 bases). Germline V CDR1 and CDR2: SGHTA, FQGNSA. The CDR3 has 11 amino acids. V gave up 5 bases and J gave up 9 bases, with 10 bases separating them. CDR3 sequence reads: CASSPGRRYTF. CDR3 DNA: TGTGCCAGCAGCCCGGGACGTCGCTACACCTTC.

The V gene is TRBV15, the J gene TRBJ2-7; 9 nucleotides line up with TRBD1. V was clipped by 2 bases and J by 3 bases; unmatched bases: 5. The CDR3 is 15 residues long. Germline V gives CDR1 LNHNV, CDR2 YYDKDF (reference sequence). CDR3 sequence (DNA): TGTGCCACCAGCAGACAATGGGGACAGGGCTACGAGCAGTACTTC. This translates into CATSRQWGQGYEQYF.

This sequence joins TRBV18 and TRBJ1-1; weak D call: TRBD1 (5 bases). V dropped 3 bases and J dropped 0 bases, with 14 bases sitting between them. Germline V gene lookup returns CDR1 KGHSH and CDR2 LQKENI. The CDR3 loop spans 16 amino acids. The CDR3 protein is CASSPSGPTMNTEAFF. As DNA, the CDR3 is TGTGCCAGCTCACCTTCGGGACCGACCATGAACACTGAAGCTTTCTTT.

The DNA for the CDR3 is TGTGCCAGCAGGACCTTCATGGGGACCGGGGAGCTGTTTTTT. It is translated as CASRTFMGTGELFF. V gene TRBV5-6 combines with J gene TRBJ2-2; no definite D call. From germline, CDR1 is SGHDT and CDR2 YYEEEE. There are 14 residues in the CDR3. V lost 5 bases to trimming and J lost 5 bases, with 13 bases between them.

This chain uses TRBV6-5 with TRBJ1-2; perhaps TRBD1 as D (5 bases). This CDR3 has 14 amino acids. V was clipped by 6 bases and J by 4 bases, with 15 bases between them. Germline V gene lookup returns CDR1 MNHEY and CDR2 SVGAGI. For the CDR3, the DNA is TGTGCCAGCAGCCGTCTTGACAGTGCCTATGGCTACACCTTC. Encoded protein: CASSRLDSAYGYTF.

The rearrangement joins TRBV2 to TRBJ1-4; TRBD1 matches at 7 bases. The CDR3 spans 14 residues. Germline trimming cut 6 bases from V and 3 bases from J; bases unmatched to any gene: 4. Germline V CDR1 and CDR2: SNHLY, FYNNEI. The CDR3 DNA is TGTGCCAGCAGAGACAGGGTGGCTAATGAAAAACTGTTTTTT. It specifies CASRDRVANEKLFF.

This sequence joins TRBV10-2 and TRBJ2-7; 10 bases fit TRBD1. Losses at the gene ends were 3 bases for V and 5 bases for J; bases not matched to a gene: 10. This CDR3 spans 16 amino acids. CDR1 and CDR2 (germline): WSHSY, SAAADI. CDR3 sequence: CASSDPAGQGSHEQYF. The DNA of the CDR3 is TGCGCCAGCAGTGATCCGGCGGGACAGGGGTCCCACGAGCAGTACTTC.

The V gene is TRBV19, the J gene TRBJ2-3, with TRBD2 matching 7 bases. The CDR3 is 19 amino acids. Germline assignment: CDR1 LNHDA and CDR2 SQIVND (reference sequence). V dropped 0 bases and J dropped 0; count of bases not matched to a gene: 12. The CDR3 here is CASSIDLVGAGYSTDTQYF. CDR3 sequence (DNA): TGTGCCAGTAGTATAGATCTAGTTGGAGCGGGGTATAGCACAGATACGCAGTATTTT.

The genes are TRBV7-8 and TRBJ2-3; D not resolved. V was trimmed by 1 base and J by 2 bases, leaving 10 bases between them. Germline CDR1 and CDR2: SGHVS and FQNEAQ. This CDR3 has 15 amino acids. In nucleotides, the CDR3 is TGTGCCAGCAGCTTAGAAGTGGCCCACACAGATACGCAGTATTTT. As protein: CASSLEVAHTDTQYF.

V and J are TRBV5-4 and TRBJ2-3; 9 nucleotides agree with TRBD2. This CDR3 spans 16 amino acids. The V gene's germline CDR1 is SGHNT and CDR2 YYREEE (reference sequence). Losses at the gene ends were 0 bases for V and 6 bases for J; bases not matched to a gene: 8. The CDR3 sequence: CASSLGGALAGDTQYF. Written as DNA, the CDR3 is TGTGCCAGCAGCTTGGGCGGCGCGCTAGCGGGGGATACGCAGTATTTT.

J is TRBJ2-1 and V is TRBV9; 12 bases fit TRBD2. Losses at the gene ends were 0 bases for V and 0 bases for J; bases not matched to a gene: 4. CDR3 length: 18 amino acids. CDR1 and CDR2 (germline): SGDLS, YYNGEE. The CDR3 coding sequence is TGTGCCAGCAGCGTAGATCCTAGCGGGGGGGACTCCTACAATGAGCAGTTCTTC. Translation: CASSVDPSGGDSYNEQFF.

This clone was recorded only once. The CDR3 sequence: CASSGETEAFF. The CDR3 DNA sequence: TGTGCCAGCAGTGGAGAGACTGAAGCTTTCTTT. The V and J genes are TRBV2 and TRBJ1-1; D call uncertain. Trimming removed 4 bases at V and 5 bases at J, with 5 bases between. Germline V CDR1 and CDR2: SNHLY, FYNNEI. CDR3 size: 11 residues.

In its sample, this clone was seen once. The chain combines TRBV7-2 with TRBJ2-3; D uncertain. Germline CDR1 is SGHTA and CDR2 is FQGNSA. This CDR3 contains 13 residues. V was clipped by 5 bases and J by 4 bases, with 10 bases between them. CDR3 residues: CASSRRRADTQYF. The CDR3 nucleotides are TGTGCCAGCAGCCGCAGACGAGCAGATACGCAGTATTTT.

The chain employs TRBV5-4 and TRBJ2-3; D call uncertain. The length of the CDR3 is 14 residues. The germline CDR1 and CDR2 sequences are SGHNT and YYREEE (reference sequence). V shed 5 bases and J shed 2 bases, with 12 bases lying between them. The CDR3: CASSQKGFTDTQYF. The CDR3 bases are TGTGCCAGCAGTCAAAAGGGATTCACAGATACGCAGTATTTT.

As DNA, the CDR3 is TGTGCCAGAACTAGCGGGGGGGCCGGCGGGGAGCTGTTTTTT. This encodes CARTSGGAGGELFF. J is TRBJ2-2 and V is TRBV5-3, with 12 bases fitting TRBD2. TRBV5-3 is designated an ORF whose function remains uncertain. This CDR3 spans 14 amino acids. Germline trimming cut 6 bases from V and 7 bases from J; bases unmatched to any gene: 4.

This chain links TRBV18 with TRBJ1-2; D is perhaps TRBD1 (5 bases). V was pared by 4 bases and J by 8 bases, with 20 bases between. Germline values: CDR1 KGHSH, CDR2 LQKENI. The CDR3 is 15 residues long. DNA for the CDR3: TGTGCCAGCTCACGGACGGAGGGGTTAACGGAGGGCTACACCTTC. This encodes CASSRTEGLTEGYTF.

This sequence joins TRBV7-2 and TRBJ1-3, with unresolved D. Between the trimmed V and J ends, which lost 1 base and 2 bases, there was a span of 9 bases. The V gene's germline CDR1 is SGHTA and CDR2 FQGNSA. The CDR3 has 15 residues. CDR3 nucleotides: TGTGCCAGCAGCTTAGAGGCCAACCCTGGAAACACCATATATTTT. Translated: CASSLEANPGNTIYF.

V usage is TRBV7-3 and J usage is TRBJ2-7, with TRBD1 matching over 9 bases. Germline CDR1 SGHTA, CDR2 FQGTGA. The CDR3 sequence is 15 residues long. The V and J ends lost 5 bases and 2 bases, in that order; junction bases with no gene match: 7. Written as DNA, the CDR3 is TGTGCCAGCAGCCAAGGACAGGGGACTACCTACGAGCAGTACTTC. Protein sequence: CASSQGQGTTYEQYF.

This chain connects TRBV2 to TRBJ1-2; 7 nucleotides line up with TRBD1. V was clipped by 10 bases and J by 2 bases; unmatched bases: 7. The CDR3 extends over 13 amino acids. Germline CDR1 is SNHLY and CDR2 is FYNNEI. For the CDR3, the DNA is TGTGCCAAGACAGGGACGGGGAACTATGGCTACACCTTC. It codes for CAKTGTGNYGYTF.

Written as DNA, the CDR3 is TGTGCCAGCAGTCCGACGGTGGCTGGGGGCTACACCTTC. Its protein is CASSPTVAGGYTF. This chain joins TRBV6-4 and TRBJ1-2; D uncertain. V was shortened by 5 bases and J by 8 bases, with 15 bases between the two germline ends. Germline CDR1 and CDR2: MRHNA and SNTAGT. The CDR3 loop spans 13 amino acids.

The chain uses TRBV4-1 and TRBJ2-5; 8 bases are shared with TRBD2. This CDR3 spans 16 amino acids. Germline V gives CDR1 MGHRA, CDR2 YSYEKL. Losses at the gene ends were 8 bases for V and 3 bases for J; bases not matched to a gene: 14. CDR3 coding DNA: TGCGCCAGCCGCGCAAGGAGCGGGGGCCAGGAAGAGACCCAGTACTTC. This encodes CASRARSGGQEETQYF.

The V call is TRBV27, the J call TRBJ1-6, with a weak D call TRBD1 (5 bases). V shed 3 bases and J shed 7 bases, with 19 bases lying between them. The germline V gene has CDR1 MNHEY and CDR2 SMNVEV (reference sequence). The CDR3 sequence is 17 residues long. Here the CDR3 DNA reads TGTGCCAGCAGTTTTTCCCCCTCAGGGAGTGCGAATTCACCCCTCCACTTT. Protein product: CASSFSPSGSANSPLHF.

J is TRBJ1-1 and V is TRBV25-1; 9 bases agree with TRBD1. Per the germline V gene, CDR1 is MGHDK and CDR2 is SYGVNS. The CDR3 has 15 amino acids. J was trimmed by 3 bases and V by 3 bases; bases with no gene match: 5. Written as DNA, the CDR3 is TGTGCCAGCAGTGACCCGGGACAGGGAGACACTGAAGCTTTCTTT. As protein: CASSDPGQGDTEAFF.

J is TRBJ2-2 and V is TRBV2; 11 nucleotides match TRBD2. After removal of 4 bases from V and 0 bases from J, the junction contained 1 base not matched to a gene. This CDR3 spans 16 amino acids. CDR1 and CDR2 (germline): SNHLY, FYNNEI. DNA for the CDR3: TGTGCCAGCAGTGGACTAGCGGGGACGAACACCGGGGAGCTGTTTTTT. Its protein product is CASSGLAGTNTGELFF.

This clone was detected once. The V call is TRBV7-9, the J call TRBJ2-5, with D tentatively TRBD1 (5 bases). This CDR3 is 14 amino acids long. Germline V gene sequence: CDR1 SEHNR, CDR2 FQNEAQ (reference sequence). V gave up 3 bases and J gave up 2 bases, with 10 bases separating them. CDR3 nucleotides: TGTGCCAGCAGCTTCCCTGACAGACAAGAGACCCAGTACTTC. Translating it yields CASSFPDRQETQYF. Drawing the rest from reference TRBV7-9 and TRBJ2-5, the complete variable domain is DTGVSQNPRHKITKRGQNVTFRCDPISEHNRLYWYRQTLGQGPEFLTYFQNEAQLEKSRLLSDRFSAERPKGSFSTLEIQRTEQGDSAMYLCASSFPDRQETQYFGPGTRLLVL.

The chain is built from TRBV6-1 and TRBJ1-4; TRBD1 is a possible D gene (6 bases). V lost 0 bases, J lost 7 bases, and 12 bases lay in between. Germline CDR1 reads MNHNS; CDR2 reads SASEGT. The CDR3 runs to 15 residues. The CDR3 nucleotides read TGTGCCAGCAGTGAAGCCCAGGGAGGGGGTGAAAAACTGTTTTTT. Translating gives CASSEAQGGGEKLFF.